This T cell receptor (beta chain) was documented in a study of PD-1 blockade in classical Hodgkin lymphoma. Autologous stem cell transplantation was followed by relapse in every patient, and brentuximab vedotin exposure varied. Best responses were complete response, partial response or progressive disease. Overall study findings and caveats: The study reported lower baseline TCR diversity in newly diagnosed patients than in healthy donors.

Remarks on this clone: No antigen is known for it.

Germline CDR1 reads MNHEY; CDR2 reads SMNVEV (reference sequence). The CDR3 totals 15 residues. V was pared by 5 bases and J by 6 bases, with 8 bases of the junction left unmatched. Libraries were prepared by immunoSEQ multiplex PCR; TCRdb keeps only in-frame clonotypes and omits some of them. The repertoire holds more than 90,000 clones, with 80% to 90% as singletons. The specimen comprised peripheral blood mononuclear cells (PBMCs), sampled before the second cycle of nivolumab. This receptor was identified in a human donor with classical Hodgkin lymphoma. The chain has TRBV27 and TRBJ2-1; TRBD2 aligns across 9 bases. For the CDR3, the DNA is TGTGCCAGCAGTCCAAGGGGGACTAGCCCCAATGAGCAGTTCTTC. It yields the protein CASSPRGTSPNEQFF.